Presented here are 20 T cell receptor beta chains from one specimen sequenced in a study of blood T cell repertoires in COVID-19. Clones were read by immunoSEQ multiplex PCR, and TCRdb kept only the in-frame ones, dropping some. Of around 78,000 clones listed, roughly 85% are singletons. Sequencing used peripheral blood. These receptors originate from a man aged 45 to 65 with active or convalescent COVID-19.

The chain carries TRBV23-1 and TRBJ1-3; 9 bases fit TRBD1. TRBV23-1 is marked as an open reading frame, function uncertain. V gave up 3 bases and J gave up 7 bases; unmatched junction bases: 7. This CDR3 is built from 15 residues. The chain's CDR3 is CASSQSGTGSNTIYF. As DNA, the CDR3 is TGCGCCAGCAGTCAGTCCGGGACAGGGAGTAACACCATATATTTT.

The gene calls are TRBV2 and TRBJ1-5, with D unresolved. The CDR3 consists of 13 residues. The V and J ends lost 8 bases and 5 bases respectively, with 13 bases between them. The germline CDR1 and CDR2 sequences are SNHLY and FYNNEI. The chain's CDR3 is CASRRETDQPQHF. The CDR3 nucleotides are TGTGCCAGCCGGCGGGAGACTGATCAGCCCCAGCATTTT.

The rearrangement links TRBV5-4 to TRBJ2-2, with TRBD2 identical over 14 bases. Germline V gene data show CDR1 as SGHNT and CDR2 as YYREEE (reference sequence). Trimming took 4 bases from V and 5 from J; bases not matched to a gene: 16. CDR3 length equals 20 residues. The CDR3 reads CASSDRLAGGPLGMTGELFF. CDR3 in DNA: TGTGCCAGCAGCGATCGACTAGCGGGAGGGCCGTTGGGTATGACCGGGGAGCTGTTTTTT. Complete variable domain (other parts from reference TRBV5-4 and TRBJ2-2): ETGVTQSPTHLIKTRGQQVTLRCSSQSGHNTVSWYQQALGQGPQFIFQYYREEENGRGNFPPRFSGLQFPNYSSELNVNALELDDSALYLCASSDRLAGGPLGMTGELFFGEGSRLTVL.

The CDR3 DNA reads TGTGCCAGCAGTTACCGGTCAGCGAGACGACCCTACGAGCAGTACTTC. The encoded protein is CASSYRSARRPYEQYF. This chain links TRBV6-5 with TRBJ2-7; D gene uncertain. CDR1 and CDR2 (germline): MNHEY, SVGAGI. The CDR3 is made up of 16 amino acids. The V end lost 2 bases, the J end lost 2 bases, and 16 bases lay between the germline ends.

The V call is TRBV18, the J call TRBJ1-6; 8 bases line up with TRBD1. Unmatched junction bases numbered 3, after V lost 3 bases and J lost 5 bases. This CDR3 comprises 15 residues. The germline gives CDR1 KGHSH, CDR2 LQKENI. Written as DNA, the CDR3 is TGTGCCAGCTCACCGGACAGGGTTCATAATTCACCCCTCCACTTT. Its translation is CASSPDRVHNSPLHF.

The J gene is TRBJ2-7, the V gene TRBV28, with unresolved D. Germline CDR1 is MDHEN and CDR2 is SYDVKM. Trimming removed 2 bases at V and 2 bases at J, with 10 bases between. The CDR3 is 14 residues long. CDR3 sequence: CASSLNPRTYEQYF. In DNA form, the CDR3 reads TGTGCCAGCAGTTTAAACCCCAGGACCTACGAGCAGTACTTC.

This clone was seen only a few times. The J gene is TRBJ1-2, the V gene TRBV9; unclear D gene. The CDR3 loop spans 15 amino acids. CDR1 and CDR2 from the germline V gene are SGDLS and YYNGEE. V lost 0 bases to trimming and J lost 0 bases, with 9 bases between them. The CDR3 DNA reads TGTGCCAGCAGCGTAGTTCCGGAGACTAACTATGGCTACACCTTC. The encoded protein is CASSVVPETNYGYTF. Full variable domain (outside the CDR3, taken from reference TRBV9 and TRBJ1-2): DSGVTQTPKHLITATGQRVTLRCSPRSGDLSVYWYQQSLDQGLQFLIQYYNGEERAKGNILERFSAQQFPDLHSELNLSSLELGDSALYFCASSVVPETNYGYTFGSGTRLTVV.

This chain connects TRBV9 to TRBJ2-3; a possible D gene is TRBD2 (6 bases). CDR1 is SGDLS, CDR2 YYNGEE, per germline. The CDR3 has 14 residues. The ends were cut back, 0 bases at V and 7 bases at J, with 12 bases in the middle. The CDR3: CASSVGGTQNTQYF. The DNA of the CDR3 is TGTGCCAGCAGCGTAGGGGGGACTCAAAATACGCAGTATTTT.

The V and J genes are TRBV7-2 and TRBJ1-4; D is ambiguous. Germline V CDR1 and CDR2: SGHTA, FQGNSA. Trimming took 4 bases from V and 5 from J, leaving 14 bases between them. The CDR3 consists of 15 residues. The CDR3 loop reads CASSWALGVNEKLFF. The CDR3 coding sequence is TGTGCCAGCAGCTGGGCTCTCGGGGTCAATGAAAAACTGTTTTTT.

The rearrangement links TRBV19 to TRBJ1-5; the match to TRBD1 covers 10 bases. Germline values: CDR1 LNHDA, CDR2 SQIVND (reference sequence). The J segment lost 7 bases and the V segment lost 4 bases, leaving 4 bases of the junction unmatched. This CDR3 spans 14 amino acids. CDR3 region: CASSTGTGEQPQHF. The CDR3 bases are TGTGCCAGTAGTACCGGGACAGGGGAACAGCCCCAGCATTTT.

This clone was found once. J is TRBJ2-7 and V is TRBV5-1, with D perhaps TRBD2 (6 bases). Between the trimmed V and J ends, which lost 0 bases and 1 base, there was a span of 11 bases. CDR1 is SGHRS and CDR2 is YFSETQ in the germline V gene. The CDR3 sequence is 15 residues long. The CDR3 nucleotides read TGCGCCAGCAGCTTGGGGACTACCATTTCCTACGAGCAGTACTTC. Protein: CASSLGTTISYEQYF.

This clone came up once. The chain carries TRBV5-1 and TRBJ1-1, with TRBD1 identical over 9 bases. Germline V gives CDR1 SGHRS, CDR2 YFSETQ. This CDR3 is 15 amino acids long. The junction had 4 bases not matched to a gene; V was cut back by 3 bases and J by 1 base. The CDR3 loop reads CASSSLTGGNTEAFF. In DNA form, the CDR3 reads TGCGCCAGCAGCTCCCTGACAGGGGGGAACACTGAAGCTTTCTTT.

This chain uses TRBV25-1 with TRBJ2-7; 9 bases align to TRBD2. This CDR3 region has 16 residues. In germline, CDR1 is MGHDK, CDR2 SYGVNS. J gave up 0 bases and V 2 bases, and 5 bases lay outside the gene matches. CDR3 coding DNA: TGTGCCAGCAGTGAACTAGGCGGGGGGGCCTCCTACGAGCAGTACTTC. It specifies CASSELGGGASYEQYF.

CDR3 region: CASSFGGEGNTQYF. In DNA form, the CDR3 reads TGCGCCAGCAGCTTTGGAGGGGAAGGTAATACGCAGTATTTT. This chain joins TRBV5-1 and TRBJ2-3; D is perhaps TRBD2 (6 bases). Germline assignment: CDR1 SGHRS and CDR2 YFSETQ. Trimming took 2 bases from V and 7 from J, leaving 14 bases between them. The CDR3 runs 14 residues.

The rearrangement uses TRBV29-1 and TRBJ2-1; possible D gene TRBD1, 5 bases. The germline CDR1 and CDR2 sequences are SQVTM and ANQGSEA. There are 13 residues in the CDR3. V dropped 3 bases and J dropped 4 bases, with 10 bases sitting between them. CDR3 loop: CSVDIAGYNEQFF. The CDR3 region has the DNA TGCAGCGTTGATATTGCAGGGTACAATGAGCAGTTCTTC.

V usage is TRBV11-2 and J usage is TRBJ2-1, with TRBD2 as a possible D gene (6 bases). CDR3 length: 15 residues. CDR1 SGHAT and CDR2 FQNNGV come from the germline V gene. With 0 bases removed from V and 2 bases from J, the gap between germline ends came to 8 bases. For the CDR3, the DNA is TGTGCCAGCAGCTTAGAGGGCGGGACCTACAATGAGCAGTTCTTC. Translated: CASSLEGGTYNEQFF.

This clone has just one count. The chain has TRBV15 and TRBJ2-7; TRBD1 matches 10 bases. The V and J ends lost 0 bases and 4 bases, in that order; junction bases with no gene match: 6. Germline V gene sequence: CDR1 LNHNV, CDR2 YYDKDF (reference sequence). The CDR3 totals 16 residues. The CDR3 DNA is TGTGCCACCAGCAGAGATCGGCGACAGGGGGCTTACGAGCAGTACTTC. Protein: CATSRDRRQGAYEQYF.

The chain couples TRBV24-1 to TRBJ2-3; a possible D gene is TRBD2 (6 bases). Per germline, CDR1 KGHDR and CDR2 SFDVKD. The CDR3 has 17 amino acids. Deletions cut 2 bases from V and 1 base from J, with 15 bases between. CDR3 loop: CATSDSNPGGGTDTQYF. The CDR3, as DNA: TGTGCCACCAGTGATTCCAACCCGGGCGGGGGCACAGATACGCAGTATTTT.

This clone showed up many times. This CDR3 reads CAWSVRDTYEQYF. CDR3 coding DNA: TGTGCCTGGAGTGTACGGGACACCTACGAGCAGTACTTC. The chain couples TRBV30 to TRBJ2-7; tentatively, D is TRBD1 (6 bases). The CDR3 is 13 residues long. The V end was cut by 0 bases, the J end by 2 bases, with 8 bases between. Germline CDR1 is GTSNPN and CDR2 is SVGIG (reference sequence).

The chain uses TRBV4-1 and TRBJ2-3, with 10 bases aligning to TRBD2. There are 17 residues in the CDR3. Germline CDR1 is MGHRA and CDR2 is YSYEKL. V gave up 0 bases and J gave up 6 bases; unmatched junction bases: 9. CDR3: CASSQEKASGSSDTQYF. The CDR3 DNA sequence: TGCGCCAGCAGCCAAGAGAAAGCTAGCGGGAGCTCGGATACGCAGTATTTT.